The rows below give T cell receptor beta chains drawn from one sample of a study of cytomegalovirus exposure and HLA in healthy donors. The method was immunoSEQ multiplex PCR; TCRdb's version includes in-frame clones alone and lacks a portion of them. The profile shows some 210,000 clones, 87% of them singletons. Sequencing was done on a sample of PBMCs. Source of these receptors: a man aged 25-40 years in good health and CMV-seronegative. The CDR3 runs from the conserved cysteine through the conserved F or W. A D gene is named only where the DNA matches it firmly. Clone sizes are given selectively: once, few, many, or a class where the clone is expanded.

CDR3aa	CDR3nt	v_gene	j_gene	abundance	d_gene
CASSPPGTGRGTGELFF	TGTGCCAGCAGCCCCCCAGGTACCGGGAGAGGCACCGGGGAGCTGTTTTTT	TRBV4-2	TRBJ2-2	-	-
CASRPHQGSSYEQYF	TGCGCCAGCAGACCCCACCAGGGGAGCTCCTACGAGCAGTACTTC	TRBV5-1	TRBJ2-7	-	-
CASSPAGVSSGNTIYF	TGTGCCAGCAGCCCTGCAGGGGTCAGCTCTGGAAACACCATATATTTT	TRBV7-6	TRBJ1-3	-	-
CASSPAVGDQPQHF	TGTGCCAGCAGCCCCGCGGTGGGAGATCAGCCCCAGCATTTT	TRBV7-9	TRBJ1-5	-	-
CASSNPREDNQPQHF	TGTGCCAGTAGTAATCCGAGGGAAGATAATCAGCCCCAGCATTTT	TRBV19	TRBJ1-5	-	-
CASSGTGPNEQYF	TGTGCCAGCTCCGGGACAGGGCCCAACGAGCAGTACTTC	TRBV7-9	TRBJ2-7	-	TRBD1
CSGLQGAREAFF	TGCAGCGGACTGCAGGGGGCTCGGGAAGCTTTCTTT	TRBV29-1	TRBJ1-1	-	TRBD1
CASSGKDRVSSPLHF	TGTGCCAGCAGCGGGAAGGACAGGGTATCTTCACCCCTCCACTTT	TRBV2	TRBJ1-6	-	TRBD1
CAPGTSGYNEQFF	TGTGCCCCCGGGACTAGCGGCTACAATGAGCAGTTCTTC	TRBV5-4	TRBJ2-1	-	TRBD2
CASSSLIDFTDTQYF	TGTGCCAGCAGTTCCCTGATAGACTTCACAGATACGCAGTATTTT	TRBV27	TRBJ2-3	-	-
CASSLRTDTQYF	TGTGCCAGCAGCCTACGGACAGATACGCAGTATTTT	TRBV7-2	TRBJ2-3	-	-
CASKEAGGEETQYF	TGTGCCAGCAAGGAGGCGGGAGGGGAAGAGACCCAGTACTTC	TRBV6-5	TRBJ2-5	-	TRBD2
CASSLDWESGNTIYF	TGTGCCAGCAGCTTAGATTGGGAGTCTGGAAACACCATATATTTT	TRBV7-9	TRBJ1-3	-	-
CSVETGVIGNTIYF	TGCAGCGTTGAGACAGGGGTTATTGGAAACACCATATATTTT	TRBV29-1	TRBJ1-3	-	TRBD1
CAWSLSGIPGQGGETQYF	TGTGCCTGGAGTCTAAGCGGGATTCCGGGACAGGGGGGAGAGACCCAGTACTTC	TRBV30	TRBJ2-5	-	TRBD1
CASSLGGTGVYIQYF	TGTGCCAGCAGCTTGGGCGGGACAGGAGTGTACATTCAGTACTTC	TRBV5-8	TRBJ2-4	-	TRBD1
CASSLDAGMWPQHF	TGTGCCAGCAGCTTAGATGCCGGGATGTGGCCCCAGCATTTT	TRBV11-2	TRBJ1-5	once	-